What follows are 24 T cell receptor beta chains derived from one specimen sequenced in a study of patients and donors after allogeneic stem cell transplantation. TCRdb redid the calling of the RT-PCR reads with MiXCR, one entry per CDR3 protein. The sample lists about 410,000 distinct CDR3 sequences; roughly 17% were seen once. Sequenced sample: blood, either unsorted or a sorted T cell fraction (not recorded which). Receptors originate from a human donor who was either an allogeneic HSCT recipient or a stem cell or donor lymphocyte infusion donor (not recorded which). It is not recorded whose cells these are; they may come from a transplant donor.

This clonotype showed up many times. The chain couples TRBV5-1 to TRBJ2-3; 7 bases align to TRBD2. With V trimmed by 5 bases and J by 0 bases, 3 bases remained unmatched. Germline-derived CDR1 and CDR2 are SGHRS and YFSETQ. The CDR3 loop spans 14 amino acids. CDR3 sequence reads: CASRVSGSTDTQYF. CDR3 bases: TGCGCCAGCAGGGTTAGCGGGAGCACAGATACGCAGTATTTT. The full variable domain, in which reference TRBV5-1 and TRBJ2-3 provide the parts outside the CDR3, is KAGVTQTPRYLIKTRGQQVTLSCSPISGHRSVSWYQQTPGQGLQFLFEYFSETQRNKGNFPGRFSGRQFSNSRSEMNVSTLELGDSALYLCASRVSGSTDTQYFGPGTRLTVL.

The sample holds many counts of this clonotype. This sequence joins TRBV20-1 and TRBJ2-7, with TRBD1 matching 9 bases. CDR1 and CDR2 (germline): DFQATT, SNEGSKA (reference sequence). The trim removed 5 bases at V and 4 bases at J, leaving 6 bases unmatched. CDR3 length equals 13 residues. The CDR3 spells CSASQGAKYEQYF. The CDR3 region has the DNA TGCAGTGCTTCACAGGGGGCAAAATACGAGCAGTACTTC.

The chain has TRBV19 and TRBJ2-3, with D perhaps matching TRBD2 (6 bases). The CDR3 has 14 amino acids. Trimming cost V 4 bases and J 2 bases, with 10 bases left between them. Germline-derived CDR1 and CDR2 are LNHDA and SQIVND (reference sequence). The CDR3, as DNA: TGTGCCAGTAGTAGTGCGGGGTCCACAGATACGCAGTATTTT. It encodes CASSSAGSTDTQYF.

This clonotype was recorded a few times. This chain joins TRBV5-1 and TRBJ2-5; the D call may be TRBD1 or TRBD2 (6 bases each). Germline V gene data show CDR1 as SGHRS and CDR2 as YFSETQ. Trimming shortened V by 10 bases and J by 4 bases, and 20 bases separated the two germline ends. This CDR3 is 14 amino acids long. The CDR3 coding sequence is TGCGCCTCGGCCGGGGGCTCCCCTGGAGAGACCCAGTACTTC. Amino acid sequence: CASAGGSPGETQYF.

J is TRBJ2-7 and V is TRBV12-3 or TRBV12-4; D is undetermined. The V gene lost 6 bases and the J gene lost 6 bases, with 12 bases spanning the gap. This CDR3 is built from 12 residues. The CDR3 reads CASSLRGAEQYF. The CDR3 nucleotides are TGTGCCAGCAGCCTACGAGGCGCCGAGCAGTACTTC.

This sequence joins TRBV12-3 or TRBV12-4 and TRBJ2-1, with 11 bases that match TRBD2. V lost 7 bases to trimming and J lost 4 bases; unmatched junction nucleotides: 6. The CDR3 spans 15 residues. The CDR3 nucleotides are TGTGCCAGCACTCCCGGGACTAGCGGATACAATGAGCAGTTCTTC. This translates into CASTPGTSGYNEQFF.

A few counts support this clonotype. V is TRBV21-1 and J is TRBJ1-4; the table names TRBD1, a call not compared with the DNA. TRBV21-1 is listed as a pseudogene. CDR3 length: 16 amino acids. CDR3 region: CASSKPGLESGEKLFF. CDR3 nucleotide sequence: TGTGCCAGCAGCAAACCGGGCCTCGAGAGCGGTGAAAAACTGTTTTTT.

The chain employs TRBV5-1 and TRBJ2-3; D remains ambiguous. CDR1 and CDR2 (germline): SGHRS, YFSETQ. There are 15 residues in the CDR3. Trimming stripped 0 bases from V and 0 bases from J, with 8 bases between. The CDR3 sequence: CASSLGRVSTDTQYF. The DNA of the CDR3 is TGCGCCAGCAGCTTGGGTCGGGTTAGCACAGATACGCAGTATTTT.

The sample holds many counts of this clonotype. This rearrangement joins TRBV5-1 to TRBJ2-3; D may be TRBD1 (6 bases). CDR1 and CDR2 from the germline V gene are SGHRS and YFSETQ. CDR3 length: 14 amino acids. V was shortened by 4 bases and J by 2 bases, with 11 bases between the two germline ends. This CDR3 reads CASSPRDNTDTQYF. DNA of the CDR3: TGCGCCAGCAGCCCCCGGGACAACACAGATACGCAGTATTTT.

The V gene is TRBV19, the J gene TRBJ1-6, with D uncertain. Germline CDR1 LNHDA, CDR2 SQIVND (reference sequence). With 3 bases removed from V and 10 bases from J, the gap between germline ends came to 22 bases. CDR3 length: 17 amino acids. The CDR3 nucleotides are TGTGCCAGTAGTATCCGCGACGCGACAACGGGAGGGTCACCCCTCCACTTT. Amino acids: CASSIRDATTGGSPLHF. The entire variable domain, with the rest obtained from reference TRBV19 and TRBJ1-6, is as follows: DGGITQSPKYLFRKEGQNVTLSCEQNLNHDAMYWYRQDPGQGLRLIYYSQIVNDFQKGDIAEGYSVSREKKESFPLTVTSAQKNPTAFYLCASSIRDATTGGSPLHFGNGTRLTVT.

This clonotype was seen only a few times. CDR3 protein: CASSLSGLAVYEQYF. Here the CDR3 DNA reads TGTGCCAGCAGCCTCTCGGGACTAGCGGTATACGAGCAGTACTTC. The genes are TRBV27 and TRBJ2-7; TRBD2 agrees at 11 bases. V gave up 6 bases and J gave up 4 bases; unmatched junction bases: 8. Germline V gene data show CDR1 as MNHEY and CDR2 as SMNVEV (reference sequence). This CDR3 spans 15 amino acids.

CDR3 region: CSARDTGGVRETQYF. CDR3 coding DNA: TGCAGTGCTAGAGATACCGGGGGGGTACGCGAGACCCAGTACTTC. This chain connects TRBV20-1 to TRBJ2-5; 8 nucleotides align to TRBD2. J lost 5 bases, V lost 0 bases, and 8 bases had no gene match. The CDR3 runs 15 residues. CDR1 DFQATT and CDR2 SNEGSKA come from the germline V gene (reference sequence).

In this sample, this clonotype turned up many times. The chain uses TRBV12-3 or TRBV12-4 and TRBJ1-2; 7 nucleotides match TRBD1. The J segment lost 4 bases and the V segment lost 8 bases, leaving 13 bases of the junction unmatched. The CDR3 is made up of 15 amino acids. The CDR3 sequence is CASQRPGTASYGYTF. The CDR3 nucleotides read TGTGCCAGCCAGAGACCCGGGACAGCGTCCTATGGCTACACCTTC.

The chain has TRBV6-2 or TRBV6-3 and TRBJ1-1; D is ambiguous. The germline V gene encodes CDR1 MNHEY and CDR2 SVGEGT. The V gene lost 0 bases and the J gene lost 8 bases, with 10 bases spanning the gap. This CDR3 has 13 amino acids. For the CDR3, the DNA is TGTGCCAGCAGTTACTCCTTCGGCCTAGAAGCTTTCTTT. Encoded protein: CASSYSFGLEAFF.

In its sample, this clonotype was seen a few times. The CDR3 here is CASREGQARSLNYGYTF. In DNA form, the CDR3 reads TGCGCCAGCAGGGAGGGACAGGCGCGCTCCCTTAACTATGGCTACACCTTC. The rearrangement joins TRBV5-1 to TRBJ1-2; 8 bases are shared with TRBD1. The V gene's germline CDR1 is SGHRS and CDR2 YFSETQ. The V segment lost 5 bases and the J segment 1 base; nucleotides outside the gene matches: 13. This CDR3 is built from 17 residues.

The sample holds many counts of this clonotype. J is TRBJ2-1 and V is TRBV24-1; D is possibly TRBD1 (5 bases). CDR1 KGHDR and CDR2 SFDVKD come from the germline V gene. CDR3 length equals 14 residues. V lost 2 bases, J lost 6 bases, and 10 bases lay in between. The CDR3 nucleotides read TGTGCCACCAGTGATTCCGGACAACCCAATGAGCAGTTCTTC. It is translated as CATSDSGQPNEQFF.

This clonotype showed up many times. As DNA, the CDR3 is TGTGCCAGCAGTCGACTAGTCAACATTCAGTACTTC. Translated, it gives CASSRLVNIQYF. The chain couples TRBV28 to TRBJ2-4; maybe TRBD2 (6 bases). Germline V gene sequence: CDR1 MDHEN, CDR2 SYDVKM. Trimming shortened V by 5 bases and J by 7 bases, and 9 bases separated the two germline ends. The CDR3 runs to 12 residues.

This clonotype was detected a few times. This chain connects TRBV28 to TRBJ1-2, with D perhaps TRBD1 (6 bases). The length of the CDR3 is 15 residues. The V end lost 1 base, the J end lost 1 base, and 10 bases lay between the germline ends. The germline V gene encodes CDR1 MDHEN and CDR2 SYDVKM. CDR3 amino acids: CASSLYRALNYGYTF. As DNA, the CDR3 is TGTGCCAGCAGTTTATACAGGGCTCTTAACTATGGCTACACCTTC.

V is TRBV29-1 and J is TRBJ1-1; D unclear. This CDR3 contains 13 residues. Germline V gene data show CDR1 as SQVTM and CDR2 as ANQGSEA. Between the trimmed V and J ends, which lost 6 bases and 4 bases, there was a span of 15 bases. The CDR3 loop reads CSVARLYATEAFF. In nucleotides, the CDR3 is TGCAGCGTCGCCAGGCTTTACGCCACTGAAGCTTTCTTT.

The chain joins TRBV27 to TRBJ2-1; D possibly uses TRBD1 or TRBD2 (5 bases each). Germline lookup yields CDR1 MNHEY and CDR2 SMNVEV (reference sequence). The CDR3 loop spans 15 amino acids. Trimming stripped 6 bases from V and 4 bases from J, with 16 bases between. The CDR3 here is CASSVGRSVYNEQFF. Written as DNA, the CDR3 is TGTGCCAGCAGCGTGGGACGATCCGTTTACAATGAGCAGTTCTTC.

V and J are TRBV20-1 and TRBJ1-1; D is ambiguous. Germline CDR1 and CDR2: DFQATT and SNEGSKA (reference sequence). The CDR3 is made up of 11 amino acids. V gave up 2 bases and J gave up 4 bases, with 5 bases separating them. CDR3 residues: CSARWGTEAFF. The CDR3 DNA follows: TGCAGTGCTAGATGGGGCACTGAAGCTTTCTTT.

At least ten counts were recorded for this clonotype. The chain joins TRBV10-3 to TRBJ1-1; D remains unclear. CDR3 size: 14 residues. Germline values: CDR1 ENHRY, CDR2 SYGVKD. With 2 bases removed from V and 3 bases from J, the gap between germline ends came to 10 bases. Written as DNA, the CDR3 is TGTGCCATCAGTGAGATGAGGGATGACACTGAAGCTTTCTTT. It translates to CAISEMRDDTEAFF.

This clonotype was seen repeatedly, ten times or more. The genes are TRBV5-1 and TRBJ2-2, with a weak D call TRBD1 (6 bases). Germline loops: CDR1 SGHRS, CDR2 YFSETQ. This CDR3 region has 15 residues. V was trimmed by 4 bases and J by 1 base, leaving 11 bases between them. The CDR3 here is CASSEGHLNTGELFF. The DNA for the CDR3 is TGCGCCAGCAGCGAGGGACACCTGAACACCGGGGAGCTGTTTTTT.

CDR3 amino acids: CASSPTGTSGREEQYF. The CDR3 DNA sequence: TGTGCCAGCTCCCCTACCGGGACTAGCGGGAGGGAGGAGCAGTACTTC. This rearrangement joins TRBV18 to TRBJ2-7; 16 nucleotides align to TRBD2. The V gene's germline CDR1 is KGHSH and CDR2 LQKENI. There are 16 residues in the CDR3. After removal of 6 bases from V and 7 bases from J, the junction contained 9 bases not matched to a gene.